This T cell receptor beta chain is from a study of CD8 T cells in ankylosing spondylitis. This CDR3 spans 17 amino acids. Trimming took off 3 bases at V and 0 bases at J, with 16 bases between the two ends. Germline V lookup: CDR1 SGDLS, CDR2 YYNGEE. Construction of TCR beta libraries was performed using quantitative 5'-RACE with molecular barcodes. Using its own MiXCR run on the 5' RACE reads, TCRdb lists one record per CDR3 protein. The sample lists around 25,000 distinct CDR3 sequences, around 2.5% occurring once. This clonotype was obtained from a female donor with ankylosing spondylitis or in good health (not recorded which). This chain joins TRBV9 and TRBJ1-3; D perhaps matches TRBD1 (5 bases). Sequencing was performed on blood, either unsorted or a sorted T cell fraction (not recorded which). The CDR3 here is CASSDPARAFSGNTIYF. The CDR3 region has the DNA TGTGCCAGCAGCGACCCGGCCAGGGCCTTCTCTGGAAACACCATATATTTT. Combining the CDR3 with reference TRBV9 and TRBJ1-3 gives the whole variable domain DSGVTQTPKHLITATGQRVTLRCSPRSGDLSVYWYQQSLDQGLQFLIQYYNGEERAKGNILERFSAQQFPDLHSELNLSSLELGDSALYFCASSDPARAFSGNTIYFGEGSWLTVV.